These T cell receptor beta chains were read from a single sample in a study of patients with pleural tuberculosis. TCRdb re-called the reads with MiXCR, one entry per CDR3 protein. The profile shows some 48,000 distinct CDR3 sequences, around 7% of them singletons. All receptors derive from a human donor with pleural tuberculosis. Both conserved end residues are part of each CDR3. A D gene is named only where the DNA matches it firmly. For some rows the clone size is stated as once, few or many, or as a class when expanded; others skip it.

TGTGCCAGCAGTACCCGGCGGGGAAGGAGCACAGATACGCAGTATTTT CASSTRRGRSTDTQYF many TRBJ2-3 . TRBV12-3/TRBV12-4
TGTGCCAGCAGTGAATCGGGAGGGCTAGCGAAATACAATGAGCAGTTCTTC CASSESGGLAKYNEQFF many TRBJ2-1 TRBD2 TRBV25-1
TGTGCCAGCAGCTTAAAATGGGAGGATACGCAGTATTTT CASSLKWEDTQYF many TRBJ2-3 . TRBV11-1
TGTGCCAGCAGTTACTCTTTAGCGGGGGGCACAGATACGCAGTATTTT CASSYSLAGGTDTQYF many TRBJ2-3 TRBD2 TRBV6-2/TRBV6-3
TGTGCTAGTGGTTTGGGACAGGGCCTAGCAGATACGCAGTATTTT CASGLGQGLADTQYF many TRBJ2-3 TRBD1 TRBV12-5
TGTGCCAGCAGCGGGGGACCCACCAGCACAGATACGCAGTATTTT CASSGGPTSTDTQYF . TRBJ2-3 . TRBV4-2
TGTGCCAGCAGTTTCTCCCAGGGAGGGCCTCCAGGATCACCCCTCCACTTT CASSFSQGGPPGSPLHF many TRBJ1-6 . TRBV28
TGTGCCAGCAGCCGGGACACCAACACTGAAGCTTTCTTT CASSRDTNTEAFF many TRBJ1-1 . TRBV4-2
TGCGCTGGGGGCGGGGAGCTGTTTTTT CAGGGELFF . TRBJ2-2 . TRBV10-2
TGTGCCAGCAGTTTATCCCCCACAGTTGCTGGTACCCAGTACTTC CASSLSPTVAGTQYF many TRBJ2-5 . TRBV28
TGTGCCAGCAGTTATCGGGGGAGATCCACAGATACGCAGTATTTT CASSYRGRSTDTQYF many TRBJ2-3 . TRBV6-2/TRBV6-3
TGTGCCAGCAGTAACCCACGGACAGGGTCGGATACGCAGTATTTT CASSNPRTGSDTQYF few TRBJ2-3 TRBD1 TRBV6-2/TRBV6-3
TGTGCCAGTAGTATGGCGACAGGGGATTCACCCCTCCACTTT CASSMATGDSPLHF many TRBJ1-6 TRBD1 TRBV19
TGTGCCAGCAGCTTAGGGGTTGGGGGCCAAGAGACCCAGTACTTC CASSLGVGGQETQYF many TRBJ2-5 . TRBV11-2
TGTGCCAGCAGATGGACAGGGGGCCCCTACGAGCAGTACTTC CASRWTGGPYEQYF many TRBJ2-7 TRBD1 TRBV28
TGTGCCATCAGTGCCCAGACTTCCCGCGAGCAGTTCTTC CAISAQTSREQFF many TRBJ2-1 . TRBV10-3
TGCAGTGCTAGTGGAGGTCCGAGGACCCAGTACTTC CSASGGPRTQYF many TRBJ2-5 . TRBV20-1
TGTGCCAGCAGTGATCCAGGTGCCCCCCAAGAGACCCAGTACTTC CASSDPGAPQETQYF many TRBJ2-5 . TRBV6-1
TGTGCCAGCAGCCAAGTAGATGAGCAGTTCTTC CASSQVDEQFF few TRBJ2-1 . TRBV3-1
TGTGCCAGCAGCTTCGGCAGTCAAGAGACCCAGTACTTC CASSFGSQETQYF many TRBJ2-5 . TRBV11-1
TGTGCCAGCACCGATGACGGCCTACAAGCTTTCTTT CASTDDGLQAFF many TRBJ1-1 . TRBV6-1
TGTGCCAGCAGCTTAAAGATCTGGACTAGCGGGGGGCAAGAGACCCAGTACTTC CASSLKIWTSGGQETQYF many TRBJ2-5 TRBD2 TRBV7-3
TGTGCCAGCAGTTTAAGTAGTAGCGGGGCCTACGAGCAGTACTTC CASSLSSSGAYEQYF many TRBJ2-7 TRBD2 TRBV28
TGTGCCAGCAGTGAGACGGACTATGGCTACACCTTC CASSETDYGYTF many TRBJ1-2 . TRBV28
TGCAGTGCTGGAGGAGTTGCCACCGGGGAGCTGTTTTTT CSAGGVATGELFF many TRBJ2-2 . TRBV20-1
TGCAGCGTAGGAAGTGGCACGGTCGGACCGCAGTATTTT CSVGSGTVGPQYF many TRBJ2-3 . TRBV29-1
TGTGCCAGCAGGGCAGCTAACACTGAAGCTTTCTTT CASRAANTEAFF many TRBJ1-1 . TRBV3-1
TGTGCCAGCACTTCCCAGCGTGCCTCCTACGAGCAGTACTTC CASTSQRASYEQYF many TRBJ2-7 . TRBV6-2/TRBV6-3
TGTGCCAGCAGTGAGGAGCGGACAGCCTCCTATGGCTACACCTTC CASSEERTASYGYTF medium-sized TRBJ1-2 . TRBV2
TGCAGTGTCCGAGACATCGGCAATCAGCCCCAGCATTTT CSVRDIGNQPQHF many TRBJ1-5 . TRBV20-1
TGCAGTGCTAGCTGGACCGGAAACTACGAGCAGTACTTC CSASWTGNYEQYF many TRBJ2-7 . TRBV20-1
TGTGCCAGCAGGCCGGGACAGGGGTTGTCACCCCTCCACTTT CASRPGQGLSPLHF many TRBJ1-6 TRBD1 TRBV2
TGTGCCTCGAAATTAGGGGGTAGCGCTTCACCCCTCCACTTT CASKLGGSASPLHF . TRBJ1-6 . TRBV10-3
TGTGCCAGCAGTCTCGGACTAGTCCTCCTGGGGCAGTACTTC CASSLGLVLLGQYF many TRBJ2-7 TRBD2 TRBV12-3/TRBV12-4
TGTGCCAGCAGTTACGGGCGTCCCCTCACAGATACGCAGTATTTT CASSYGRPLTDTQYF many TRBJ2-3 . TRBV6-2/TRBV6-3
TGTGCCAGCAAATTAGGGACTAGCGGGTGGTACGAGCAGTACTTC CASKLGTSGWYEQYF many TRBJ2-7 TRBD2 TRBV28
TGTGCCAGCAGTTCCTTCGGACAGGGAACCTACAATGAGCAGTTCTTC CASSSFGQGTYNEQFF many TRBJ2-1 TRBD1 TRBV28
TGTGCCAGTAGTATAGATTGGACCCAGCCCCAGCATTTT CASSIDWTQPQHF many TRBJ1-5 . TRBV19
TGTGCCAGCCGGGACAGTCTCTTGGCTTTCTTT CASRDSLLAFF many TRBJ1-1 TRBD1 TRBV19
TGTGCCAGTAGTGTCACTAGCGGCTTATACAATGAGCAGTTCTTC CASSVTSGLYNEQFF many TRBJ2-1 TRBD2 TRBV19
TGTGCCAGCAGTTTACGGCAGGGAACCTTGAACACTGAAGCTTTCTTT CASSLRQGTLNTEAFF many TRBJ1-1 . TRBV12-3/TRBV12-4
TGTGCCAGCAGTTTCGGCGGGAAGGCTTTCTTT CASSFGGKAFF many TRBJ1-1 . TRBV27
TGTGCCAGCAGCTTTTCAAGTAACACTGAAGCTTTCTTT CASSFSSNTEAFF many TRBJ1-1 . TRBV11-2
TGTGCCAGCAGCCAAGATGGGGGAGATGGCTACACCTTC CASSQDGGDGYTF many TRBJ1-2 . TRBV4-2
TGTGCCAGCAGTTACAGGGTCAATGAGCAGTTCTTC CASSYRVNEQFF many TRBJ2-1 . TRBV6-2/TRBV6-3
TGTGCCAGCCAACTAGCGACCACAGATACGCAGTATTTT CASQLATTDTQYF many TRBJ2-3 TRBD2 TRBV11-2